This TCR beta chain was obtained from a study of blood T cell repertoires in COVID-19. Study in general: Researchers got acute and convalescent COVID-19 samples from the United States, Italy and Spain. Sample material is recorded as cDNA or gDNA derived from T cells, B-cell-depleted T cells, or PBMCs.

In the source study's methods: Estimation of nucleated cell counts was performed using reference gene primer amplification. Some clones are missing from TCRdb's copy, which holds only in-frame ones; the method was immunoSEQ multiplex PCR. V, J and clone size are taken as reported in that table, and D and trimming were inferred from the DNA itself. Of approximately 300,000 clones listed, more than 70% are singletons. CDR1 SGHVS and CDR2 FQNEAQ come from the germline V gene. V dropped 5 bases and J dropped 6 bases, with 14 bases sitting between them. This CDR3 is 14 amino acids long. The specimen was peripheral blood. This rearrangement joins TRBV7-8 to TRBJ1-5; D is undetermined. This receptor was identified in a woman between 45 and 60 years old with acute or convalescent COVID-19. DNA of the CDR3: TGTGCCAGCAGCCCCCAGGCGGGGTTTCAGCCCCAGCATTTT. This gives the protein CASSPQAGFQPQHF.